These 9 T cell receptor beta chains were sequenced from one sample in a study of technical replicates of blood from a few donors. Here immunoSEQ multiplex PCR was the method, and the copy in TCRdb shows in-frame clones only, minus some. The sample lists 80,000 to 95,000 clones, under 95% occurring once. The sequencing sample was made of T cells isolated from PBMCs. Every receptor here comes from a human donor in good health.

The chain uses TRBV9 and TRBJ1-1, with 10 bases lining up with TRBD1. Losses at the gene ends were 4 bases for V and 7 bases for J; bases not matched to a gene: 10. The CDR3 consists of 15 residues. Germline V gives CDR1 SGDLS, CDR2 YYNGEE. The CDR3 here is CASSRTGGLTGEAFF. The DNA for the CDR3 is TGTGCCAGCAGCAGGACAGGGGGTTTAACAGGTGAAGCTTTCTTT.

This clone has only one observation. The V gene is TRBV11-2, the J gene TRBJ2-3; 11 bases match TRBD2. The germline V gene encodes CDR1 SGHAT and CDR2 FQNNGV. The CDR3 is made up of 16 amino acids. J gave up 4 bases and V 3 bases, and 6 bases lay outside the gene matches. The CDR3 DNA follows: TGTGCCAGCAGCTTCCAACTAGCGGGGGTCTCAGATACGCAGTATTTT. It translates to CASSFQLAGVSDTQYF.

The J gene is TRBJ2-7, the V gene TRBV15, with D maybe TRBD1 (6 bases). This CDR3 has 14 residues. V shed 6 bases and J shed 1 base, with 13 bases lying between them. In germline, CDR1 is LNHNV, CDR2 YYDKDF (reference sequence). The CDR3 DNA follows: TGTGCCACCAGTCCGACCGGGACATCCTACGAGCAGTACTTC. As protein: CATSPTGTSYEQYF.

This sequence joins TRBV9 and TRBJ1-2; 9 bases are a match to TRBD1. CDR3 size: 13 residues. Per the germline V gene, CDR1 is SGDLS and CDR2 is YYNGEE. Trimming removed 4 bases from V and 6 bases from J; junction bases left unmatched: 4. The CDR3 loop is CASSTGGANGYTF. The CDR3 region has the DNA TGTGCCAGCAGCACAGGGGGCGCGAATGGCTACACCTTC.

V gene TRBV5-6 combines with J gene TRBJ2-2, with 9 positions matching TRBD1. This CDR3 comprises 17 residues. In germline, CDR1 is SGHDT, CDR2 YYEEEE. The junction had 9 bases not matched to a gene; V was cut back by 4 bases and J by 2 bases. CDR3 sequence: CASSRYRGLINTGELFF. CDR3 sequence (DNA): TGTGCCAGCAGCCGGTACAGGGGGCTTATCAACACCGGGGAGCTGTTTTTT.

This sequence joins TRBV18 and TRBJ1-2, with a weak D call TRBD1 (5 bases). V lost 0 bases, J lost 6 bases, and 8 bases lay in between. The CDR3 loop spans 13 amino acids. Per the germline V gene, CDR1 is KGHSH and CDR2 is LQKENI. The CDR3 DNA reads TGTGCCAGCTCACCACCGGGCAGGGATGGCTACACCTTC. It encodes CASSPPGRDGYTF.

The genes are TRBV6-5 and TRBJ1-3, with TRBD1 as a possible D gene (6 bases). The CDR3 is 15 residues long. With 8 bases removed from V and 4 bases from J, the gap between germline ends came to 18 bases. Germline V gene sequence: CDR1 MNHEY, CDR2 SVGAGI. In DNA, the CDR3 is TGTGCCAGCGTAATGGACAGCACTGCGGGAAACACCATATATTTT. Translated, it gives CASVMDSTAGNTIYF.

This clone came up a few times. V usage is TRBV2 and J usage is TRBJ1-6, with D unresolved. The germline V and J ends were trimmed by 3 bases and 6 bases, with 6 bases remaining between them. Germline loops: CDR1 SNHLY, CDR2 FYNNEI. This CDR3 is 13 amino acids long. The CDR3 loop is CASSEEGNSPLHF. In DNA form, the CDR3 reads TGTGCCAGCAGTGAGGAGGGTAATTCACCCCTCCACTTT.

The V call is TRBV27, the J call TRBJ2-5; TRBD1 matches 8 bases. Trimming cost V 7 bases and J 3 bases; bases outside gene matches: 4. Germline loops: CDR1 MNHEY, CDR2 SMNVEV (reference sequence). This CDR3 is 13 amino acids long. CDR3 coding DNA: TGTGCCAGCACCGGACAGGGTGAAGAGACCCAGTACTTC. Amino acids: CASTGQGEETQYF.